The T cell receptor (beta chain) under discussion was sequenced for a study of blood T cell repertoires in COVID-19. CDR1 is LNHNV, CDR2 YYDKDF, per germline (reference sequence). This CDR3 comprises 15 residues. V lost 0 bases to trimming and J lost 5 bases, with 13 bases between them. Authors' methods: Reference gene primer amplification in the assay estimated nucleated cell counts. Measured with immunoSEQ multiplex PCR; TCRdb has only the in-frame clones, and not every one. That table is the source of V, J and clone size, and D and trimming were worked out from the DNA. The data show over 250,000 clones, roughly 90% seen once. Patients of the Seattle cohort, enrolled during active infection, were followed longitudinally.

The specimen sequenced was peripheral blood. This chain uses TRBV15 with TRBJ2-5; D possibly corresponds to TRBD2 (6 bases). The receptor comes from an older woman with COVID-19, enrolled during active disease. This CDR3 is CATSRDLANRETQYF. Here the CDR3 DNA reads TGTGCCACCAGCAGAGACCTAGCGAACCGTGAGACCCAGTACTTC. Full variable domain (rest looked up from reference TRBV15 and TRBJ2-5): DAMVIQNPRYQVTQFGKPVTLSCSQTLNHNVMYWYQQKSSQAPKLLFHYYDKDFNNEADTPDNFQSRRPNTSFCFLDIRSPGLGDTAMYLCATSRDLANRETQYFGPGTRLLVL.